The 3 T cell receptor beta chains reported below all come from one sample, sequenced in a study of T cells in tuberculosis. Data came from immunoSEQ multiplex PCR; TCRdb stores just in-frame clones and leaves some out. The data hold 33,000 or so clones, with 85% to 95% observed a single time. Material: PBMCs. These receptors came from a donor between 10 and 29 years old with latent tuberculosis or without tuberculosis infection.

The rearrangement links TRBV7-2 to TRBJ2-1; 7 bases are shared with TRBD1. Trimming removed 1 base from V and 3 bases from J; junction bases left unmatched: 12. Germline CDR1 SGHTA, CDR2 FQGNSA. The CDR3 covers 18 residues. The CDR3 region is CASSLDRLGQRNYNEQFF. The CDR3 DNA is TGTGCCAGCAGCTTAGATCGTTTGGGACAGAGAAACTACAATGAGCAGTTCTTC.

The chain uses TRBV11-3 and TRBJ1-3; TRBD1 might be the D (6 bases). The length of the CDR3 is 15 residues. The V end lost 5 bases, the J end lost 0 bases, and 11 bases lay between the germline ends. The V gene's germline CDR1 is SGHNT and CDR2 YENEEA. The CDR3 spells CASSEGQYSGNTIYF. Written as DNA, the CDR3 is TGTGCCAGCAGCGAAGGACAGTACTCTGGAAACACCATATATTTT.

The chain employs TRBV27 and TRBJ2-7; 8 bases line up with TRBD1. V shed 8 bases, J shed 0 bases, and the junction held 6 bases outside the gene matches. Germline lookup yields CDR1 MNHEY and CDR2 SMNVEV (reference sequence). This CDR3 comprises 14 residues. In DNA form, the CDR3 reads TGTGCCAGCTCTAGGACAGGGTTCTCCTACGAGCAGTACTTC. Its protein product is CASSRTGFSYEQYF.